This TCR beta chain originates from a study of radiation and T cells in renal cell carcinoma (dated by TCRdb to the early 2020s). With regard to the full study: Samples were obtained from a clinical trial, in which 15 Gy stereotactic body radiation therapy was delivered to primary renal cell carcinomas and nephrectomy was performed 4 weeks later. In total, 50 or so samples, comprising around 26 tumors and some 27 peripheral blood samples, were subjected to TCR beta sequencing. Across all 50 or so samples, under 5 million unique CDR3 nucleotide sequences, encoding 2,658,974 unique CDR3 amino acid sequences, were identified. Summary of the overall study and its limitations: Because pretreatment tumor biopsies were not available, the study could not determine whether clonotypes were already present within the tumor at baseline. Top tumor clonotypes rose in blood from baseline to 2 weeks post-radiation, then contracted by 4 weeks, suggesting transient expansion of tumor-resident clones. Effects of radiation dose or scheduling on the TCR repertoire could not be addressed with the single-armed trial design. Tracking of blood repertoire dynamics stopped at more than three weeks after treatment, with no follow-up past that point.

V is reduced by 0 bases and J by 5 bases, leaving a spacing of 13 bases between them. CDR1 LNHNV and CDR2 YYDKDF are derived from the germline V gene (reference sequence). Reading from cysteine to phenylalanine, the CDR3 counts 15 amino acids. Just CDR3 DNA is preserved here, 45 bases in frame from base 1. The time point label on this specimen signifies: baseline pretreatment blood. The meaning of the sample's treatment or condition label: 15 Gy SBRT to primary tumor, nephrectomy 4 weeks later. To follow tumor-enriched clonotypes, peripheral blood was collected serially from radiation-treated patients at baseline and again at 2 weeks and 4 weeks after SBRT. Every patient had renal cell carcinoma of clear cell pathology. Genomic DNA for TCR sequencing was prepared using the QIAamp DNA Blood Mini Kit (Qiagen). Only samples passing all quality control checks were included in the analyses. Following the manufacturer's recommendations, the immunoSEQ kit was used to generate TCR beta libraries from genomic DNA. For library preparation, a first multiplex PCR was performed with proprietary primers, followed by a second PCR in which unique barcodes were added, and bead cleanups were performed after each round. Each sample batch included a kit-provided positive control reaction and a negative control reaction. The final libraries were assessed on an Agilent 4200 TapeStation D1000 ScreenTape, pooled by volume, and quantified by qPCR. Sequencing was performed on an Illumina NextSeq500 using a MidOutput 150-cycle cartridge, with 156 Read1 cycles, 15 Index1 cycles, and the kit custom primers. The pooled library was loaded at 0.75 to 1 pM, with a roughly 20% PhiX control spiked in. As for the authors' bioinformatics: The vendor-processed data were analyzed in R, and a clonotype was defined as all T cells that share the same CDR3 nucleotide sequence. For clone abundance analyses, frequencies were normalized to the 10,000 most abundant clones in each sample. Public T cell clones, which averaged fewer than five per sample, were excluded before analysis. An abundance difference of at least 32-fold between compartments was the criterion for calling clonotypes tumor-enriched or baseline blood-enriched. A beta-binomial differential abundance model was used to identify clonotypes that expanded or contracted between blood time points. Similarity between tumor and blood repertoires was quantified using the Baroni-Urbani and Buser coefficient, and groups were compared with two-tailed Wilcoxon tests in R. Sourced from immuneACCESS, this table was stored by TCRdb with only in-frame sequences that have V and J called. A share of the clones is absent; for the studies checked, an unresolved V gene accounts for under half, and the remainder has no known explanation. V and J calls and clone size are those listed in that table; D and trimming were worked out from the DNA. A total of about 140,000 clones appear in this sample, roughly 80% of them only once. Of the sample, less than 25% is held by the ten largest clones.

Comments on this clone: Its antigen is currently not known. Per-base qualities were not stored, and no clone one base away is much larger.

The sequence came from a woman between 50 and 59 years old with renal cell carcinoma. Here the sequenced sample was blood, taken from a patient whose treatment included radiotherapy and nephrectomy. The V gene is TRBV15 and the J gene is TRBJ1-2; the D segment cannot be called with confidence. The CDR3 reads CATSRDNRGGYGYTF. The bases are TGTGCCACCAGCAGAGATAATCGGGGAGGGTATGGCTACACCTTC.